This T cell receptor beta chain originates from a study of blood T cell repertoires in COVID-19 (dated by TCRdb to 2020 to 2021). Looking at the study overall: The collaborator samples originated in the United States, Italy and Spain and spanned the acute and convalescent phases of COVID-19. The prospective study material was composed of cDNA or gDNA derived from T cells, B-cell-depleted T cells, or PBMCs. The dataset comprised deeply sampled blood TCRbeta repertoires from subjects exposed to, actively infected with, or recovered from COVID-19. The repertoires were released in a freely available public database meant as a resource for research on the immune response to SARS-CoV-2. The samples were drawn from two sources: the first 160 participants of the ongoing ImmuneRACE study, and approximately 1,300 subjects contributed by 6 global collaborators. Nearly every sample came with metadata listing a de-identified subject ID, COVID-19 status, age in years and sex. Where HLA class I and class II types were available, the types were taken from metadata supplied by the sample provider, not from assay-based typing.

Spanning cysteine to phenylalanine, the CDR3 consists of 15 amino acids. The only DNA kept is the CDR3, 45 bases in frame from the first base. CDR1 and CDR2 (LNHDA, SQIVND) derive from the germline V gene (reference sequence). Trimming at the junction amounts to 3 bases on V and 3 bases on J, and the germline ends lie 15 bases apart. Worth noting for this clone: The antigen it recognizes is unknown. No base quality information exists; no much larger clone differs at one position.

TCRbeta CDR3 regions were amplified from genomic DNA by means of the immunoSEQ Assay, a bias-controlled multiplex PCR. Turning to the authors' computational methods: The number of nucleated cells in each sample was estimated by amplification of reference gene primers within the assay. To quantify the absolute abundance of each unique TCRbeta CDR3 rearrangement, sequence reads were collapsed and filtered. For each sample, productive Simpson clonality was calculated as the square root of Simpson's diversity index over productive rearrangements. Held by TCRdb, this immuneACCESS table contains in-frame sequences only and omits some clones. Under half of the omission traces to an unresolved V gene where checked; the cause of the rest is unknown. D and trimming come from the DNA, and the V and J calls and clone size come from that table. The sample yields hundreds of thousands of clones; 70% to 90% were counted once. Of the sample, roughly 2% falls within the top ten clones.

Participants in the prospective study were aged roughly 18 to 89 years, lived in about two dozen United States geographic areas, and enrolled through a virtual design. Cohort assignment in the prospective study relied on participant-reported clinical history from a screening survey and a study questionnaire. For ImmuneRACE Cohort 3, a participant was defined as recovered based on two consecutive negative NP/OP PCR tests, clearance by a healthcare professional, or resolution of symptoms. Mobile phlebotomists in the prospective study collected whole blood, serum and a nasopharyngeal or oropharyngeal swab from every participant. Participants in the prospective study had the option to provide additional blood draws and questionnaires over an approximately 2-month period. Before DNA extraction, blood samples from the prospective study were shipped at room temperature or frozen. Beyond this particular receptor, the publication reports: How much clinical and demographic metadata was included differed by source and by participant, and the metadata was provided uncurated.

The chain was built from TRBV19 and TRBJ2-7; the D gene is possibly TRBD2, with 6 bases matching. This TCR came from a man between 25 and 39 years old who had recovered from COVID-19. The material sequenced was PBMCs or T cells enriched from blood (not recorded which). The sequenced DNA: TGTGCCAGTAGTATCCGAACGGGGGTTGTCTACGAGCAGTACTTC. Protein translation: CASSIRTGVVYEQYF.